A single T cell receptor beta chain is shown here with its context. Its cognate antigen is unknown. Naive CD8 populations comprised CD45RO-negative cells positively selected for CCR7, excluding terminally differentiated effector memory CD45RA+ cells. V lost 4 bases and J lost 6, with 12 bases in between. Germline CDR1 and CDR2: SQVTM and ANQGSEA. The CDR3 has 13 amino acids. This entry belongs to a study of shared clonotypes between healthy human individuals. Overall study: There were three CD4 naive, three CD4 memory, two CD8 naive and one CD8 memory plates per donor. General study points: Naive CD4 clonotypes were shared across several donors at about 5%. The study sampled only blood, and tissue repertoires likely differ.

At the deep level, the assay was run. TCRdb's copy holds only in-frame clones and misses some; the assay was immunoSEQ multiplex PCR. The data hold under 1 million clones, with about 96% observed a single time. The chain couples TRBV29-1 to TRBJ2-2, with D unresolved. The sequenced sample was naive CD8+ T cells sorted from blood. This clonotype originated in a man younger than 45 in good health. The CDR3 sequence: CSVVGPNAGELFF. The CDR3 region has the DNA TGCAGCGTTGTGGGCCCCAACGCCGGGGAGCTGTTTTTT.